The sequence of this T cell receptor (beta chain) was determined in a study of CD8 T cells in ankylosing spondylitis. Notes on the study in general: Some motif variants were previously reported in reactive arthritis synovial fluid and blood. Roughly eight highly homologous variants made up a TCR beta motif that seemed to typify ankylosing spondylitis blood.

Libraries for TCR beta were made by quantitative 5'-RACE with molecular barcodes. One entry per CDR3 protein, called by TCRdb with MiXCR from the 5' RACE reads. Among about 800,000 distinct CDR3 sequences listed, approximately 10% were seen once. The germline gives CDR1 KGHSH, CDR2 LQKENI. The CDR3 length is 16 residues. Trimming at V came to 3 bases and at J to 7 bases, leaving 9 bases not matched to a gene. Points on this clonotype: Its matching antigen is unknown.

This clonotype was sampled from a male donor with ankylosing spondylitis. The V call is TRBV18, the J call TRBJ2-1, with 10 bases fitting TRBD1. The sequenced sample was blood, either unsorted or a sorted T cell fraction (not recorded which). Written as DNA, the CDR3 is TGTGCCAGCTCACCTTTCCGACAGGGGGCAGGGAATGAGCAGTTCTTC. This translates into CASSPFRQGAGNEQFF.